One and the same sample provided the 30 T cell receptor beta chains below, sequenced in a study of PD-1 blockade in classical Hodgkin lymphoma. Every patient relapsed after autologous stem cell transplantation, and brentuximab vedotin exposure varied. Produced via immunoSEQ multiplex PCR; TCRdb's table is partial and in-frame only. The sample holds about 97,000 clones; 65% to 85% are singletons and the top ten take 12%. The source was peripheral blood mononuclear cells (PBMCs), collected at baseline. These receptors were taken from a human donor with classical Hodgkin lymphoma.

The chain recombines TRBV19 with TRBJ2-7, with TRBD1 identical over 7 bases. The CDR3 length is 13 residues. Germline V gene sequence: CDR1 LNHDA, CDR2 SQIVND (reference sequence). Trimming removed 5 bases from V and 3 bases from J; junction bases left unmatched: 4. The CDR3 protein is CASSLGTDYEQYF. CDR3 nucleotide sequence: TGTGCCAGTAGTCTTGGGACAGACTACGAGCAGTACTTC.

CDR3 residues: CAWSVAGGNQPQHF. The CDR3 coding sequence is TGTGCCTGGAGTGTGGCAGGGGGCAATCAGCCCCAGCATTTT. This sequence joins TRBV30 and TRBJ1-5; perhaps TRBD1 as D (6 bases). V lost 0 bases to trimming and J lost 2 bases, with 8 bases between them. From germline, CDR1 is GTSNPN and CDR2 SVGIG (reference sequence). The CDR3 totals 14 residues.

This chain joins TRBV15 and TRBJ2-7; D not resolved. Trimming took off 0 bases at V and 3 bases at J, with 12 bases between the two ends. CDR1 and CDR2 from the germline V gene are LNHNV and YYDKDF (reference sequence). There are 15 residues in the CDR3. The CDR3 sequence: CATSRDVDVVYEQYF. The CDR3 DNA is TGTGCCACCAGCAGAGATGTCGACGTAGTCTACGAGCAGTACTTC.

The chain uses TRBV10-3 and TRBJ2-2, with D unclear. V gave up 3 bases and J gave up 6 bases, with 5 bases separating them. CDR3 size: 12 residues. Germline CDR1 ENHRY, CDR2 SYGVKD. The CDR3 loop reads CAISDVAGELFF. CDR3 nucleotide sequence: TGTGCCATCAGTGATGTCGCCGGGGAGCTGTTTTTT.

The genes are TRBV14 and TRBJ1-1; D possibly corresponds to TRBD1 (5 bases). Germline CDR1 reads SGHDN; CDR2 reads FVKESK. The CDR3 contains 16 residues. Trimming stripped 4 bases from V and 7 bases from J, with 22 bases between. DNA for the CDR3: TGTGCCAGCAGCCGCGACGGGACGGATAACGATTTTGAAGCTTTCTTT. Residues: CASSRDGTDNDFEAFF. Together with reference TRBV14 and TRBJ1-1, the CDR3 gives the full variable domain: EAGVTQFPSHSVIEKGQTVTLRCDPISGHDNLYWYRRVMGKEIKFLLHFVKESKQDESGMPNNRFLAERTGGTYSTLKVQPAELEDSGVYFCASSRDGTDNDFEAFFGQGTRLTVV.

V is TRBV19 and J is TRBJ1-4, with unresolved D. Trimming pared 8 bases from V and 4 bases from J, leaving 14 bases between. Germline V CDR1 and CDR2: LNHDA, SQIVND (reference sequence). This CDR3 contains 14 residues. The CDR3 DNA follows: TGTGCCAGTTTAGATCACCGCCTTAATGAAAAACTGTTTTTT. Protein: CASLDHRLNEKLFF.

The chain is built from TRBV9 and TRBJ2-7; no clear D gene. There are 14 residues in the CDR3. CDR1 is SGDLS, CDR2 YYNGEE, per germline. The germline V and J ends were trimmed by 1 base and 0 bases, with 8 bases remaining between them. The CDR3 reads CASSVSSSSYEQYF. For the CDR3, the DNA is TGTGCCAGCAGCGTATCCAGCAGCTCCTACGAGCAGTACTTC.

V usage is TRBV29-1 and J usage is TRBJ1-2; D is uncertain. The V and J ends lost 2 bases and 5 bases respectively, with 27 bases between them. Germline values: CDR1 SQVTM, CDR2 ANQGSEA. The CDR3 contains 18 residues. The CDR3 protein is CSVETREARVGYGYGYTF. CDR3 DNA: TGCAGCGTTGAAACCCGGGAGGCGCGGGTCGGGTATGGGTATGGCTACACCTTC.

The CDR3 region is CASRGGNEQFF. The CDR3 DNA is TGTGCCAGCAGAGGGGGCAATGAGCAGTTCTTC. This chain links TRBV11-1 with TRBJ2-1, with a possible D match to TRBD1 (6 bases). The CDR3 has 11 amino acids. Trimming removed 6 bases from V and 6 bases from J, with 6 bases in between. Germline V gives CDR1 SGHAT, CDR2 FQDESV (reference sequence).

This chain connects TRBV27 to TRBJ2-7, with unresolved D. V was trimmed by 0 bases and J by 0 bases, leaving 15 bases between them. CDR1 is MNHEY, CDR2 SMNVEV, per germline (reference sequence). The CDR3 extends over 17 amino acids. The CDR3 sequence: CASSLSIPGRHSYEQYF. CDR3 in DNA: TGTGCCAGCAGTTTATCGATCCCGGGTCGTCACTCCTACGAGCAGTACTTC.

The chain joins TRBV19 to TRBJ2-3; D is unresolved. The germline gives CDR1 LNHDA, CDR2 SQIVND (reference sequence). V was clipped by 6 bases and J by 5 bases, with 12 bases between them. The CDR3 sequence is 13 residues long. The CDR3, as DNA: TGTGCCAGTAGCCTATCGCGGAGAGATACGCAGTATTTT. As protein: CASSLSRRDTQYF.

The chain is built from TRBV7-3 and TRBJ2-1; TRBD2 agrees at 9 bases. Germline loops: CDR1 SGHTA, CDR2 FQGTGA. This CDR3 spans 15 amino acids. The V gene end was trimmed by 2 bases and the J gene end by 5 bases; junction bases not matched to a gene: 4. In DNA form, the CDR3 reads TGTGCCAGCAGCTTAGGGTTAGCGGGAGACAATGAGCAGTTCTTC. Protein sequence: CASSLGLAGDNEQFF.

This chain uses TRBV9 with TRBJ2-7; 7 nucleotides agree with TRBD1. V was pared by 5 bases and J by 4 bases, with 9 bases of the junction left unmatched. The CDR3 spans 14 residues. Per the germline V gene, CDR1 is SGDLS and CDR2 is YYNGEE. CDR3 loop: CASSLEGARYEQYF. Here the CDR3 DNA reads TGTGCCAGCAGTTTAGAGGGGGCGAGGTACGAGCAGTACTTC.

The chain is built from TRBV9 and TRBJ2-1, with 7 bases that match TRBD1. Trimming removed 4 bases from V and 9 bases from J; junction bases left unmatched: 7. The V gene's germline CDR1 is SGDLS and CDR2 YYNGEE. CDR3 length: 13 amino acids. The DNA for the CDR3 is TGTGCCAGCAGCCCTCGGGACAGAGGTGAGCAGTTCTTC. Protein product: CASSPRDRGEQFF.

The rearrangement links TRBV29-1 to TRBJ2-1, with TRBD2 matching 15 bases. The CDR3 runs to 16 residues. Germline V gene sequence: CDR1 SQVTM, CDR2 ANQGSEA. V lost 6 bases to trimming and J lost 3 bases; unmatched junction nucleotides: 6. CDR3 sequence (DNA): TGCAGCGTGCTCCCGGGACTAGCGGGAGGCTACAATGAGCAGTTCTTC. Its translation is CSVLPGLAGGYNEQFF.

The gene calls are TRBV6-5 and TRBJ1-1, with D perhaps TRBD1 (5 bases). There are 15 residues in the CDR3. Germline CDR1 is MNHEY and CDR2 is SVGAGI. V gave up 3 bases and J gave up 6 bases, with 17 bases separating them. For the CDR3, the DNA is TGTGCCAGCAGTTATGACGCGTCTCGGGGGGCTGAAGCTTTCTTT. Encoded protein: CASSYDASRGAEAFF.

The chain uses TRBV10-3 and TRBJ2-7, with D perhaps TRBD1 or TRBD2 (8 bases each). The germline V gene has CDR1 ENHRY and CDR2 SYGVKD. Trimming took off 10 bases at V and 1 base at J, with 23 bases between the two ends. The CDR3 sequence is 16 residues long. The CDR3 loop reads CASGGTYGQGSYEQYF. The CDR3 DNA reads as TGTGCCAGCGGGGGGACTTATGGACAGGGATCCTACGAGCAGTACTTC.

The chain recombines TRBV7-3 with TRBJ1-1; D remains unclear. Looked up from germline, CDR1 is SGHTA and CDR2 is FQGTGA. V was pared by 5 bases and J by 1 base, with 8 bases between. This CDR3 is built from 13 residues. The CDR3: CASSPQQNTEAFF. As DNA, the CDR3 is TGTGCCAGCAGCCCCCAACAGAACACTGAAGCTTTCTTT.

V is TRBV5-5 and J is TRBJ2-3; perhaps TRBD1 as D (6 bases). The V and J ends lost 4 bases and 3 bases respectively, with 15 bases between them. The CDR3 runs 15 residues. The germline V gene has CDR1 SGHKS and CDR2 YYEKEE (reference sequence). CDR3 in DNA: TGTGCCAGCAGCACAGGACAGACAAGTACAGATACGCAGTATTTT. Translation: CASSTGQTSTDTQYF.

With regard to this clone: One junction end does not reproduce the germline sequence, and a read error may be involved. This chain links TRBV7-8 with TRBJ1-2, with D possibly being TRBD1 (5 bases). Germline-derived CDR1 and CDR2 are SGHVS and FQNEAQ. The CDR3 contains 17 residues. The CDR3 reads CASSLAVRQGGEGGYTF. The CDR3 DNA reads as TGTGCCAGCAGCCTAGCGGTCCGGCAGGGTGGAGAGGGTGGCTACACCTTC.

The rearrangement links TRBV5-1 to TRBJ2-6; no definite D call. V was shortened by 0 bases and J by 3 bases, with 4 bases between the two germline ends. The CDR3 is 14 residues long. Germline V gene lookup returns CDR1 SGHRS and CDR2 YFSETQ. The CDR3 reads CASSLGSGANVLTF. CDR3 coding DNA: TGCGCCAGCAGCTTGGGAAGTGGGGCCAACGTCCTGACTTTC.

The rearrangement links TRBV19 to TRBJ2-1, with 7 bases fitting TRBD2. The CDR3 covers 16 residues. Trimming removed 6 bases from V and 0 bases from J; junction bases left unmatched: 8. The germline V gene has CDR1 LNHDA and CDR2 SQIVND (reference sequence). The CDR3 loop reads CASSISGPSSYNEQFF. The CDR3 DNA is TGTGCCAGTAGCATTAGCGGGCCTAGCTCCTACAATGAGCAGTTCTTC.

The genes are TRBV6-6 and TRBJ1-1; no clear D gene. Trimming removed 6 bases from V and 6 bases from J, with 8 bases in between. From germline, CDR1 is MNHNY and CDR2 SVGAGI (reference sequence). The CDR3 is 11 amino acids. The chain's CDR3 is CASRIFAEAFF. The CDR3 DNA follows: TGTGCCAGCAGGATATTTGCTGAAGCTTTCTTT.

This sequence joins TRBV10-2 and TRBJ1-6; D ambiguous. The CDR3 loop spans 15 amino acids. CDR1 and CDR2 from the germline V gene are WSHSY and SAAADI. V shed 3 bases and J shed 1 base, with 7 bases lying between them. The CDR3 region has the DNA TGCGCCAGCAGTGAACTGGGATCCTATAATTCACCCCTCCACTTT. Translation: CASSELGSYNSPLHF.

V and J are TRBV7-3 and TRBJ2-2; no firm D call. The V gene's germline CDR1 is SGHTA and CDR2 FQGTGA. The V end lost 1 base, the J end lost 4 bases, and 7 bases lay between the germline ends. The CDR3 contains 14 residues. For the CDR3, the DNA is TGTGCCAGCAGCTTAAGGTCCGTCACCGGGGAGCTGTTTTTT. Its protein is CASSLRSVTGELFF. The full variable domain, with the rest looked up from reference TRBV7-3 and TRBJ2-2, is GAGVSQTPSNKVTEKGKYVELRCDPISGHTALYWYRQSLGQGPEFLIYFQGTGAADDSGLPNDRFFAVRPEGSVSTLKIQRTERGDSAVYLCASSLRSVTGELFFGEGSRLTVL.

The V call is TRBV6-5, the J call TRBJ1-2, with D perhaps TRBD1 (5 bases). The germline CDR1 and CDR2 sequences are MNHEY and SVGAGI. The V and J ends lost 4 bases and 6 bases respectively, with 12 bases between them. This CDR3 has 13 amino acids. This CDR3 is CASSSGGLDGYTF. The DNA of the CDR3 is TGTGCCAGCAGTTCCGGGGGTCTAGATGGCTACACCTTC.

The chain recombines TRBV29-1 with TRBJ1-2; TRBD1 matches at 7 bases. Per the germline V gene, CDR1 is SQVTM and CDR2 is ANQGSEA. This CDR3 spans 11 amino acids. V shed 7 bases, J shed 8 bases, and the junction held 7 bases outside the gene matches. The CDR3 DNA reads as TGCAGCGCTCAGACAGGGACGGGCTACACCTTC. Translating it yields CSAQTGTGYTF. Supplemented by reference TRBV29-1 and TRBJ1-2, the full variable domain reads SAVISQKPSRDICQRGTSLTIQCQVDSQVTMMFWYRQQPGQSLTLIATANQGSEATYESGFVIDKFPISRPNLTFSTLTVSNMSPEDSSIYLCSAQTGTGYTFGSGTRLTVV.

This sequence joins TRBV19 and TRBJ2-2, with 7 bases identical to TRBD1. The CDR3 length is 15 residues. Germline CDR1 reads LNHDA; CDR2 reads SQIVND (reference sequence). V dropped 2 bases and J dropped 4; count of bases not matched to a gene: 4. CDR3 bases: TGTGCCAGTAGTATACCCAGGGGGTCCACCGGGGAGCTGTTTTTT. Amino acids: CASSIPRGSTGELFF. The full variable domain, its missing parts supplied by reference TRBV19 and TRBJ2-2, is DGGITQSPKYLFRKEGQNVTLSCEQNLNHDAMYWYRQDPGQGLRLIYYSQIVNDFQKGDIAEGYSVSREKKESFPLTVTSAQKNPTAFYLCASSIPRGSTGELFFGEGSRLTVL.

The chain links TRBV6-5 to TRBJ1-1; D uncertain. The CDR3 spans 15 residues. Trimming removed 7 bases from V and 6 bases from J, with 21 bases in between. Per the germline V gene, CDR1 is MNHEY and CDR2 is SVGAGI. In DNA form, the CDR3 reads TGTGCCAGCACCTCGACGGGAGGGAGAGAAGCTGAAGCTTTCTTT. Encoded protein: CASTSTGGREAEAFF.

Details on this clone: Germline is not matched at one junction end, which may reflect a read error. The chain combines TRBV7-3 with TRBJ1-1; TRBD1 is a possible D gene (5 bases). The CDR3 runs 14 residues. Germline values: CDR1 SGHTA, CDR2 FQGTGA. In DNA form, the CDR3 reads TGTGCCAGCAGTTTAAGCCGGGACAACACTGAAGCTTTCTTT. It translates to CASSLSRDNTEAFF.